This T cell receptor (beta chain) comes out of a study of blood T cell repertoires in COVID-19. Generated by immunoSEQ multiplex PCR, the TCRdb table keeps only in-frame clones and is missing some. This table has just under 95,000 clones, 75% to 85% appearing once. Per germline, CDR1 MGHRA and CDR2 YSYEKL. Trimming took off 0 bases at V and 6 bases at J, with 12 bases between the two ends. This CDR3 is 14 amino acids long. This clone has only one observation. This chain joins TRBV4-1 and TRBJ2-7, with D possibly matching TRBD1 (5 bases). Sequencing was carried out using peripheral blood. This receptor was taken from a human donor in a cohort sampled during active COVID-19. CDR3 sequence: CASSQDRWGSEQYF. In DNA, the CDR3 is TGCGCCAGCAGCCAAGATCGGTGGGGCAGCGAGCAGTACTTC.